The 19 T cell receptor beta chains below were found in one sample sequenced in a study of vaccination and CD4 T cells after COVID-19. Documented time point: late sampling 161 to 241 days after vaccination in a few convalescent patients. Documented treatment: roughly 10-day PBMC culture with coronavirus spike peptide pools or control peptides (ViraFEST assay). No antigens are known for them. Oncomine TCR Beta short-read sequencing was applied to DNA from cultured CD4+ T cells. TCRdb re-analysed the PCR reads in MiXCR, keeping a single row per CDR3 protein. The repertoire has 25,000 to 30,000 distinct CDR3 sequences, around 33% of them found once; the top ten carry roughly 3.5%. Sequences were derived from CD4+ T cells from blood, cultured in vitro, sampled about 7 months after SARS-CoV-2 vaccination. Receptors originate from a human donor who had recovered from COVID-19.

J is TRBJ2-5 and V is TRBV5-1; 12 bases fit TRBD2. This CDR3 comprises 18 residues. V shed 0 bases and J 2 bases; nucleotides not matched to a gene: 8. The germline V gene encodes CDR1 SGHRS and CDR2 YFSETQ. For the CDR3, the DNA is TGCGCCAGCAGCTTGGCGGCCGGACTAGCGGGATCTCAAGAGACCCAGTACTTC. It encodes CASSLAAGLAGSQETQYF. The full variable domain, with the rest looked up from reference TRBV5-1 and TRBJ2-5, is KAGVTQTPRYLIKTRGQQVTLSCSPISGHRSVSWYQQTPGQGLQFLFEYFSETQRNKGNFPGRFSGRQFSNSRSEMNVSTLELGDSALYLCASSLAAGLAGSQETQYFGPGTRLLVL.

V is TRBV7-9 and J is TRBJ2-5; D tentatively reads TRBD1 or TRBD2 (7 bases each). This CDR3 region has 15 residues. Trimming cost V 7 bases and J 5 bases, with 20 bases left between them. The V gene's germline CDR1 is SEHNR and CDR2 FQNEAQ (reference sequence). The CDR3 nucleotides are TGTGCCAGCACCAAAAACAGGGGAGGGAGGGAGACCCAGTACTTC. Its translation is CASTKNRGGRETQYF. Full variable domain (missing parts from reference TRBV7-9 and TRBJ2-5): DTGVSQNPRHKITKRGQNVTFRCDPISEHNRLYWYRQTLGQGPEFLTYFQNEAQLEKSRLLSDRFSAERPKGSFSTLEIQRTEQGDSAMYLCASTKNRGGRETQYFGPGTRLLVL.

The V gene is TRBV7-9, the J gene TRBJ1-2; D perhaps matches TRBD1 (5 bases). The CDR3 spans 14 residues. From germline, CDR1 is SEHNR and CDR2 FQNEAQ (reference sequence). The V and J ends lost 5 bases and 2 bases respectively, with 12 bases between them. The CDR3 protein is CASSQGGWNYGYTF. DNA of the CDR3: TGTGCCAGCAGCCAGGGAGGTTGGAACTATGGCTACACCTTC.

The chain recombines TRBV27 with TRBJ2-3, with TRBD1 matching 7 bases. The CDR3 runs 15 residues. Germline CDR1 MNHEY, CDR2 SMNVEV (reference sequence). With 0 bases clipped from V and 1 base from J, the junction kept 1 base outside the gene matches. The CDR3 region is CASSLSGTGTDTQYF. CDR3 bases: TGTGCCAGCAGTTTATCAGGGACAGGCACAGATACGCAGTATTTT.

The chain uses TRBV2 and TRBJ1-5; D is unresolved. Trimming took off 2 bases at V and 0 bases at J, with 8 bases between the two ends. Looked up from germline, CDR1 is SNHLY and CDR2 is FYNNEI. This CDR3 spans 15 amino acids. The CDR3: CASSESQYSNQPQHF. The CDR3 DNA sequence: TGTGCCAGCAGTGAATCACAGTATAGCAATCAGCCCCAGCATTTT.

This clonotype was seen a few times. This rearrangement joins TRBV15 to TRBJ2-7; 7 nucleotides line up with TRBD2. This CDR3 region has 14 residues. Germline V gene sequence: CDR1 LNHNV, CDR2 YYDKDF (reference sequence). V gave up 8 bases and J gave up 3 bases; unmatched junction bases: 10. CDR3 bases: TGTGCCACCGGAGAGCGGGACGCACTCTACGAGCAGTACTTC. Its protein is CATGERDALYEQYF.

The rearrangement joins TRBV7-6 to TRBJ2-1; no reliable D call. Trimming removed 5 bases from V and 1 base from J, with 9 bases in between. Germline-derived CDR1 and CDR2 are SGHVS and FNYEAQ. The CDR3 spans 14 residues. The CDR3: CASSPGRSYNEQFF. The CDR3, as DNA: TGTGCCAGCAGCCCCGGGCGATCCTACAATGAGCAGTTCTTC.

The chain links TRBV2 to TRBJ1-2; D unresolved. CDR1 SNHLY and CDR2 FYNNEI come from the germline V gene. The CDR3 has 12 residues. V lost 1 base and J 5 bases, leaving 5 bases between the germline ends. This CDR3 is CASSEGTYGYTF. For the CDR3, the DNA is TGTGCCAGCAGTGAAGGAACATATGGCTACACCTTC. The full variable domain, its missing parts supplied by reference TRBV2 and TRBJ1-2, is EPEVTQTPSHQVTQMGQEVILRCVPISNHLYFYWYRQILGQKVEFLVSFYNNEISEKSEIFDDQFSVERPDGSNFTLKIRSTKLEDSAMYFCASSEGTYGYTFGSGTRLTVV.

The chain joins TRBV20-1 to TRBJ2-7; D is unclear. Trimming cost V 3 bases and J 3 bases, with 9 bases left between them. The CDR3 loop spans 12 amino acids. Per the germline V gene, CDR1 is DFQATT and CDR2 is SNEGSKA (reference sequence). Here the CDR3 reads CSARGWGYEQYF. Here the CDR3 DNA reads TGCAGTGCTAGGGGGTGGGGCTACGAGCAGTACTTC.

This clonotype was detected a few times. CDR3 residues: CSASIPSYNEQFF. The CDR3 nucleotides are TGCAGTGCTAGTATCCCCTCCTACAATGAGCAGTTCTTC. This chain joins TRBV20-1 and TRBJ2-1; D gene uncertain. This CDR3 has 13 amino acids. Trimming removed 3 bases at V and 0 bases at J, with 6 bases between. Germline values: CDR1 DFQATT, CDR2 SNEGSKA (reference sequence).

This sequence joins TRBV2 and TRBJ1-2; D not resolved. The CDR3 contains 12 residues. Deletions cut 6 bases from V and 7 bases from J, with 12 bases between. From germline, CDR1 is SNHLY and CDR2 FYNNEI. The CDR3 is CASRVGSVGYTF. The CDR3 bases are TGTGCCAGCAGAGTAGGGTCCGTTGGCTACACCTTC.

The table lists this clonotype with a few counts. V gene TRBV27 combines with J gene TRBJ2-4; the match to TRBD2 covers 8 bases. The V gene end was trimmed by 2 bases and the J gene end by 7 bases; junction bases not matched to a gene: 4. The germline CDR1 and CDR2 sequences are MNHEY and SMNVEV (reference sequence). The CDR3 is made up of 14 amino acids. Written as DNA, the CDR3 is TGTGCCAGCAGTTTAGCGGGAGGTGGGAACATTCAGTACTTC. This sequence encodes CASSLAGGGNIQYF.

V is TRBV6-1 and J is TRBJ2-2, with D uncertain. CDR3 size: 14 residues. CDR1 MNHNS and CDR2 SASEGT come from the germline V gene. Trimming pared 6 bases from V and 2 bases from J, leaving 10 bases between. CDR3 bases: TGTGCCAGCAGGACCGATTACAACACCGGGGAGCTGTTTTTT. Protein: CASRTDYNTGELFF.

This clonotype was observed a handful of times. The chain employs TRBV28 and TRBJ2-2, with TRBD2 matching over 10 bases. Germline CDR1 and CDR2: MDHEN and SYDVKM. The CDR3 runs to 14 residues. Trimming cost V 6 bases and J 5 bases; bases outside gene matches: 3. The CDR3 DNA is TGTGCCAGCAGCTTAGCGGGAGGAACCGGGGAGCTGTTTTTT. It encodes CASSLAGGTGELFF.

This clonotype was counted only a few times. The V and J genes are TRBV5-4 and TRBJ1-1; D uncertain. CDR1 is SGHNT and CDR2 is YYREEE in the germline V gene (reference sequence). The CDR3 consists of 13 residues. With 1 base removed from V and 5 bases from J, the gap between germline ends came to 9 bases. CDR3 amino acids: CASSLQGQTEAFF. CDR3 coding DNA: TGTGCCAGCAGCTTGCAAGGCCAGACTGAAGCTTTCTTT.

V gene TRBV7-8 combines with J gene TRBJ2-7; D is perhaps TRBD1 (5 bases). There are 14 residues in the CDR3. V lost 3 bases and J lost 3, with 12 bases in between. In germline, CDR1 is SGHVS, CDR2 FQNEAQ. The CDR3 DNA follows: TGTGCCAGCAGCTTCCAGGGCTATCACTACGAGCAGTACTTC. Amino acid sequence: CASSFQGYHYEQYF.

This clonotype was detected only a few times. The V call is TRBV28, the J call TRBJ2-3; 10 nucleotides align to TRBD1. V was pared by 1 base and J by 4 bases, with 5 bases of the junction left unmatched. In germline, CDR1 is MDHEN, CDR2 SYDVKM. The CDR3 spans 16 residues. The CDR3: CASSLSDRGSSDTQYF. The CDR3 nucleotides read TGTGCCAGCAGTTTATCGGACAGGGGGAGTTCAGATACGCAGTATTTT.

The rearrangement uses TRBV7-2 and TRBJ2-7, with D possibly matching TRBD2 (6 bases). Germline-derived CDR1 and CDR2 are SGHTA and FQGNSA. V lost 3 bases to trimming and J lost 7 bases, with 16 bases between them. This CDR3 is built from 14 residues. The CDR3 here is CASSLARDLGEQYF. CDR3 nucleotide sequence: TGTGCCAGCAGCTTGGCCCGGGACTTAGGGGAGCAGTACTTC.

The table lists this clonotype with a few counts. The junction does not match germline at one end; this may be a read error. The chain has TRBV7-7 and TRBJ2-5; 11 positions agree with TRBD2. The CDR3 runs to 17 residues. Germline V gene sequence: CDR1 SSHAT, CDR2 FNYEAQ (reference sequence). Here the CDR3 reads CASSLTLAGGGPETQYF. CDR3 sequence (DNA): TGTGCTAGCAGCTTAACCCTAGCGGGAGGAGGCCCAGAGACCCAGTACTTC.